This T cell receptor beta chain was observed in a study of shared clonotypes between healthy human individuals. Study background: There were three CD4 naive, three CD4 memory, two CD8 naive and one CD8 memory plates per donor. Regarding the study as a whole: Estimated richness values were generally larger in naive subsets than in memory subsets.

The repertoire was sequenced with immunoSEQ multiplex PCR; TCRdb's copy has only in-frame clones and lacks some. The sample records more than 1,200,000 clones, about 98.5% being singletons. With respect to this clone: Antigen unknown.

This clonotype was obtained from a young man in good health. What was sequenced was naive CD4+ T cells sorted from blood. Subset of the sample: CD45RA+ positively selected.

The CDR3 here is CASSIREANYGYTF. The CDR3 region has the DNA TGTGCCAGCAGCATCAGGGAAGCTAACTATGGCTACACCTTC. The rearrangement uses TRBV27 and TRBJ1-2, with D possibly being TRBD1 (5 bases). V dropped 6 bases and J dropped 0 bases, with 11 bases sitting between them. There are 14 residues in the CDR3. The germline V gene has CDR1 MNHEY and CDR2 SMNVEV (reference sequence).